The 16 T cell receptor beta chains below all came from one sample that was sequenced in a study of OX40 agonist ivuxolimab in advanced cancers. Using immunoSEQ multiplex PCR, the repertoire was profiled, and TCRdb retains in-frame clones only, with some absent. The sample consists of over 60,000 clones, 80% to 90% of them appearing once. Sequencing used CD4+ or CD8+ T cells sorted from blood, obtained in a trial of the OX40 agonist ivuxolimab. The receptors come from an adult with an advanced solid tumor such as melanoma, head and neck, liver or kidney cancer.

This clone was counted a single time. This chain uses TRBV27 with TRBJ2-3; tentatively, D is TRBD2 (6 bases). The germline CDR1 and CDR2 sequences are MNHEY and SMNVEV (reference sequence). Between the trimmed V and J ends, which lost 5 bases and 0 bases, there was a span of 15 bases. There are 16 residues in the CDR3. The CDR3 coding sequence is TGTGCCAGCAGTCCCCGGGGAGGTCTTAGCACAGATACGCAGTATTTT. It specifies CASSPRGGLSTDTQYF.

The chain employs TRBV10-3 and TRBJ1-4, with 11 bases aligning to TRBD1. The V gene end was trimmed by 11 bases and the J gene end by 5 bases; junction bases not matched to a gene: 4. CDR1 and CDR2 (germline): ENHRY, SYGVKD. This CDR3 spans 13 amino acids. This CDR3 is CAAGTGGNEKLFF. As DNA, the CDR3 is TGTGCCGCCGGGACAGGGGGGAATGAAAAACTGTTTTTT.

This chain connects TRBV7-2 to TRBJ2-5; 9 nucleotides match TRBD1. The germline V gene encodes CDR1 SGHTA and CDR2 FQGNSA. The CDR3 totals 16 residues. The junction had 11 bases not matched to a gene; V was cut back by 5 bases and J by 4 bases. This chain's CDR3 is CASSETTGGYGETQYF. CDR3 coding DNA: TGTGCCAGCAGCGAGACCACAGGGGGCTACGGAGAGACCCAGTACTTC. The whole variable domain, remainder taken from reference TRBV7-2 and TRBJ2-5, is GAGVSQSPSNKVTEKGKDVELRCDPISGHTALYWYRQSLGQGLEFLIYFQGNSAPDKSGLPSDRFSAERTGGSVSTLTIQRTQQEDSAVYLCASSETTGGYGETQYFGPGTRLLVL.

This rearrangement joins TRBV2 to TRBJ2-5, with 12 bases lining up with TRBD1. The CDR3 loop spans 15 amino acids. V dropped 6 bases and J dropped 7; count of bases not matched to a gene: 9. The V gene's germline CDR1 is SNHLY and CDR2 FYNNEI. The DNA for the CDR3 is TGTGCCAGCAGGCAAACCGGGACAGGGGGCGCGACCCAGTACTTC. It codes for CASRQTGTGGATQYF.

Only one count was recorded for this clone. J is TRBJ1-2 and V is TRBV29-1; D is undetermined. Germline V lookup: CDR1 SQVTM, CDR2 ANQGSEA. The CDR3 spans 11 residues. The germline V and J ends were trimmed by 4 bases and 8 bases, with 11 bases remaining between them. CDR3 DNA sequence: TGCAGCGTTGTGGAGGGCAGAGGCTACACCTTC. Translating gives CSVVEGRGYTF.

The J gene is TRBJ2-7, the V gene TRBV18, with 10 bases fitting TRBD2. V was clipped by 5 bases and J by 4 bases; unmatched bases: 8. The CDR3 spans 15 residues. The germline gives CDR1 KGHSH, CDR2 LQKENI. The CDR3 nucleotides read TGTGCCAGCTCAACAAGCGGGGGGGCCCAATACGAGCAGTACTTC. Translated: CASSTSGGAQYEQYF. The whole variable domain, remainder taken from reference TRBV18 and TRBJ2-7, is NAGVMQNPRHLVRRRGQEARLRCSPMKGHSHVYWYRQLPEEGLKFMVYLQKENIIDESGMPKERFSAEFPKEGPSILRIQQVVRGDSAAYFCASSTSGGAQYEQYFGPGTRLTVT.

The CDR3, as DNA: TGTGCCAGCAGTTTCCACGGACAGCCCTATGGCTACACCTTC. Encoded protein: CASSFHGQPYGYTF. This chain links TRBV27 with TRBJ1-2; tentatively, D is TRBD1 (6 bases). With 3 bases removed from V and 4 bases from J, the gap between germline ends came to 12 bases. The CDR3 sequence is 14 residues long. Germline V gene data show CDR1 as MNHEY and CDR2 as SMNVEV (reference sequence).

The rearrangement uses TRBV7-8 and TRBJ1-2; 8 positions agree with TRBD1. This CDR3 has 14 residues. The J segment lost 7 bases and the V segment lost 5 bases, leaving 9 bases of the junction unmatched. Germline V gene lookup returns CDR1 SGHVS and CDR2 FQNEAQ. CDR3 nucleotides: TGTGCCAGCAGCGACGGCAGGGGGCTCGGTGGCTACACCTTC. Translated: CASSDGRGLGGYTF.

The genes are TRBV5-1 and TRBJ2-3; no clear D. With 0 bases removed from V and 3 bases from J, the gap between germline ends came to 14 bases. Germline CDR1 SGHRS, CDR2 YFSETQ. The CDR3 contains 16 residues. Here the CDR3 reads CASSLETNSGTDTQYF. CDR3 nucleotide sequence: TGCGCCAGCAGCTTGGAGACCAATTCTGGGACAGATACGCAGTATTTT.

The chain carries TRBV2 and TRBJ1-2; 12 positions agree with TRBD1. The germline gives CDR1 SNHLY, CDR2 FYNNEI. The CDR3 sequence is 19 residues long. V shed 3 bases, J shed 1 base, and the junction held 12 bases outside the gene matches. This CDR3 is CASSDVGTGGLGGNYGYTF. The CDR3 DNA sequence: TGTGCCAGCAGTGATGTTGGGACAGGGGGCCTTGGAGGTAACTATGGCTACACCTTC.

This chain connects TRBV7-9 to TRBJ1-4, with D unresolved. CDR3 size: 17 residues. Germline V gene lookup returns CDR1 SEHNR and CDR2 FQNEAQ (reference sequence). Trimming stripped 5 bases from V and 7 bases from J, with 23 bases between. The CDR3 nucleotides are TGTGCCAGCAGCCCCCGTGCTTATATAGGGTTCTCTGAAAAACTGTTTTTT. This translates into CASSPRAYIGFSEKLFF.

This sequence joins TRBV5-6 and TRBJ2-2; D unclear. Germline CDR1 SGHDT, CDR2 YYEEEE. The CDR3 has 15 residues. The V gene lost 5 bases and the J gene lost 5 bases, with 16 bases spanning the gap. The CDR3 DNA reads TGTGCCAGCAGGCCGGACCGGCGTTGGACCGGGGAGCTGTTTTTT. Translation: CASRPDRRWTGELFF.

This chain joins TRBV6-5 and TRBJ1-1; D remains unclear. Germline CDR1 reads MNHEY; CDR2 reads SVGAGI. Deletions cut 2 bases from V and 0 bases from J, with 7 bases between. CDR3 length equals 14 residues. CDR3 coding DNA: TGTGCCAGCAGTTACGCGGTCATGAACACTGAAGCTTTCTTT. Protein product: CASSYAVMNTEAFF.

This chain connects TRBV2 to TRBJ1-4; 8 bases line up with TRBD1. The CDR3 is 13 residues long. V trimming: 5 bases; J trimming: 11 bases; junction bases outside the gene matches: 7. The germline V gene has CDR1 SNHLY and CDR2 FYNNEI. CDR3: CASSPPDRAKLFF. The CDR3 bases are TGTGCCAGCAGTCCACCGGACAGGGCGAAACTGTTTTTT.

V usage is TRBV19 and J usage is TRBJ1-2, with 8 bases matching TRBD1. J gave up 1 base and V 4 bases, and 5 bases lay outside the gene matches. Germline CDR1 LNHDA, CDR2 SQIVND (reference sequence). The CDR3 sequence is 15 residues long. CDR3 in DNA: TGTGCCAGTAGTAGCCAGGGGGCGAATAACTATGGCTACACCTTC. Translated, it gives CASSSQGANNYGYTF.

This clone has just a few counts. Additional DNA sequences in this sample encode the identical CDR3. The chain recombines TRBV6-5 with TRBJ1-5, with 10 bases lining up with TRBD1. Germline CDR1 reads MNHEY; CDR2 reads SVGAGI. J was trimmed by 2 bases and V by 0 bases; bases with no gene match: 1. The CDR3 spans 16 residues. The CDR3 reads CASSYSGTGGNQPQHF. CDR3 nucleotides: TGTGCCAGCAGTTACTCAGGGACAGGGGGCAATCAGCCCCAGCATTTT.